The 10 T cell receptor beta chains given below trace back to one sample, sequenced in a study of cytomegalovirus exposure and HLA in healthy donors. The PCR had 60 Vbeta and 13 Jbeta primers. Sequencing used immunoSEQ multiplex PCR; TCRdb keeps in-frame clones, though not all of them. The sample shows tens of thousands of clones, roughly 9.1% of them seen only once. Sequencing was performed on PBMCs. All receptors derive from a man between 60 and 75 years old in good health and CMV-seropositive.

This clone occurred a few times. The chain combines TRBV5-1 with TRBJ1-5; 7 nucleotides match TRBD1. J was trimmed by 5 bases and V by 0 bases; bases with no gene match: 2. This CDR3 contains 14 residues. Looked up from germline, CDR1 is SGHRS and CDR2 is YFSETQ. The DNA of the CDR3 is TGCGCCAGCAGCTTGGAAGGGGGCGATCAGCCCCAGCATTTT. This sequence encodes CASSLEGGDQPQHF. The whole variable domain, remainder taken from reference TRBV5-1 and TRBJ1-5, is KAGVTQTPRYLIKTRGQQVTLSCSPISGHRSVSWYQQTPGQGLQFLFEYFSETQRNKGNFPGRFSGRQFSNSRSEMNVSTLELGDSALYLCASSLEGGDQPQHFGDGTRLSIL.

This rearrangement joins TRBV18 to TRBJ2-5, with a possible D match to TRBD2 (5 bases). Germline lookup yields CDR1 KGHSH and CDR2 LQKENI. V was shortened by 6 bases and J by 5 bases, with 13 bases between the two germline ends. CDR3 length: 13 residues. The CDR3 DNA sequence: TGTGCCAGCTCCCGAGGGCGAGCGGAGACCCAGTACTTC. Its translation: CASSRGRAETQYF.

This clone came up a few times. The V gene is TRBV30, the J gene TRBJ2-3; 8 bases agree with TRBD1. Germline-derived CDR1 and CDR2 are GTSNPN and SVGIG (reference sequence). With 0 bases clipped from V and 2 bases from J, the junction kept 10 bases outside the gene matches. This CDR3 spans 17 amino acids. CDR3 protein: CAWSVLGAGGPTDTQYF. CDR3 nucleotide sequence: TGTGCCTGGAGTGTACTGGGGGCAGGGGGCCCCACAGATACGCAGTATTTT. Complete variable domain (other parts from reference TRBV30 and TRBJ2-3): SQTIHQWPATLVQPVGSPLSLECTVEGTSNPNLYWYRQAAGRGLQLLFYSVGIGQISSEVPQNLSASRPQDRQFILSSKKLLLSDSGFYLCAWSVLGAGGPTDTQYFGPGTRLTVL.

J is TRBJ2-3 and V is TRBV7-9, with D maybe TRBD2 (6 bases). V was clipped by 2 bases and J by 1 base, with 22 bases between them. The CDR3 sequence is 19 residues long. Germline V gene sequence: CDR1 SEHNR, CDR2 FQNEAQ (reference sequence). The CDR3: CASSLIRETLRWGTDTQYF. The CDR3 nucleotides read TGTGCCAGCAGCTTAATTCGGGAGACTTTACGGTGGGGCACAGATACGCAGTATTTT.

The V and J genes are TRBV7-8 and TRBJ1-5, with D possibly matching TRBD1 (6 bases). Trimming took 5 bases from V and 2 from J, leaving 13 bases between them. Germline assignment: CDR1 SGHVS and CDR2 FQNEAQ. This CDR3 has 15 amino acids. Written as DNA, the CDR3 is TGTGCCAGCAGCCAAACAGGGAAGGGCAATCAGCCCCAGCATTTT. Amino acid sequence: CASSQTGKGNQPQHF.

This clone was observed a few times. The J gene is TRBJ2-1, the V gene TRBV6-5, with D perhaps matching TRBD2 (7 bases). CDR1 MNHEY and CDR2 SVGAGI come from the germline V gene. The CDR3 spans 15 residues. V shed 2 bases and J shed 5 bases, with 13 bases lying between them. Here the CDR3 reads CASSYDGGGHNEQFF. CDR3 DNA: TGTGCCAGCAGTTACGATGGGGGGGGCCACAATGAGCAGTTCTTC.

This clone was seen more than once but under ten times. The V and J genes are TRBV18 and TRBJ2-5; 10 bases fit TRBD1. Germline loops: CDR1 KGHSH, CDR2 LQKENI. CDR3 size: 14 residues. Trimming at V came to 4 bases and at J to 2 bases, leaving 1 base not matched to a gene. The CDR3 reads CASSRTGGQETQYF. The CDR3 DNA is TGTGCCAGCTCACGGACAGGGGGGCAAGAGACCCAGTACTTC.

This clone was observed a handful of times. The rearrangement links TRBV29-1 to TRBJ2-7, with D uncertain. The J call could be wrong; TRBJ2-1 is a better fit for the DNA end. There are 12 residues in the CDR3. The germline V gene has CDR1 SQVTM and CDR2 ANQGSEA. CDR3: CSVVQQSYEQFF. The CDR3 region has the DNA TGCAGCGTTGTACAGCAATCCTACGAGCAGTTCTTC.

This rearrangement joins TRBV2 to TRBJ2-7; 7 nucleotides agree with TRBD1. This CDR3 spans 14 amino acids. Germline V gene sequence: CDR1 SNHLY, CDR2 FYNNEI. J was trimmed by 7 bases and V by 5 bases; bases with no gene match: 11. This CDR3 is CASSLTGSIREQYF. The CDR3, as DNA: TGTGCCAGCAGTCTGACAGGGTCCATCAGGGAGCAGTACTTC.

The sample holds a few counts of this clone. This chain connects TRBV15 to TRBJ1-1; 9 bases are shared with TRBD1. Germline CDR1 reads LNHNV; CDR2 reads YYDKDF (reference sequence). V lost 0 bases, J lost 5 bases, and 7 bases stayed unmatched. The CDR3 has 16 residues. CDR3 region: CATSRDRQGGSTEAFF. CDR3 in DNA: TGTGCCACCAGCAGAGACAGACAGGGGGGGTCGACTGAAGCTTTCTTT.